These 18 T cell receptor beta chains were sequenced from one sample in a study of beta chain features in type 1 diabetes (dated by TCRdb to 2016 to 2018). Overall study outcomes, separate from this receptor: Type 1 diabetes patients showed a moderate but significant shortening of TCRB CDR3 length in all four CD4+ subsets.

Libraries came from the immunoSEQ multiplex PCR assay. The High Capacity cDNA Reverse Transcription Kit was used to reverse transcribe all of the isolated RNA, meaning that expressed TCRB transcripts were what got sequenced. Drawn from immuneACCESS, this table holds only the in-frame rearrangements with V and J called that TCRdb kept. Clones are partly lost; checked studies trace under half to an unresolved V gene and leave the rest unexplained. The sample data list hundreds of thousands of clones, and about an eighth of these were observed just once. The top ten constitute approximately 0.022% of the sample. These receptors' targets are unknown. The specimen was naive CD4+ T cells from blood. According to the study, the label for this sample's cell subset or site signals: true naive CD4+ T cells. These receptors all come from a man younger than 35 with type 1 diabetes.

The chain carries TRBV2 and TRBJ1-5; TRBD1 might be the D (5 bases). The length of the CDR3 is 16 residues. Germline-derived CDR1 and CDR2 are SNHLY and FYNNEI. V was shortened by 1 base and J by 0 bases, with 10 bases between the two germline ends. CDR3 DNA: TGTGCCAGCAGTGAAGGGCCGGGGGTTAGCAATCAGCCCCAGCATTTT. Its translation is CASSEGPGVSNQPQHF.

The chain couples TRBV6-5 to TRBJ1-5, with 10 bases lining up with TRBD1. Germline CDR1 and CDR2: MNHEY and SVGAGI. The CDR3 is 15 residues long. The V segment lost 5 bases and the J segment 5 bases; nucleotides outside the gene matches: 6. CDR3 protein: CASSGTGVGDQPQHF. Written as DNA, the CDR3 is TGTGCCAGCAGTGGGACAGGGGTGGGGGATCAGCCCCAGCATTTT.

Only a few counts were recorded for this clone. V and J are TRBV7-9 and TRBJ2-2, with no clear D. CDR1 is SEHNR and CDR2 is FQNEAQ in the germline V gene (reference sequence). V lost 1 base and J lost 2, with 5 bases in between. The CDR3 has 14 amino acids. The CDR3 region has the DNA TGTGCCAGCAGCTTAGTGTTAAACACCGGGGAGCTGTTTTTT. This codes for CASSLVLNTGELFF.

The sample holds a few counts of this clone. Other DNA sequences of this sample code for an identical CDR3. The V and J genes are TRBV7-2 and TRBJ1-5, with D perhaps matching TRBD1 (6 bases). The CDR3 has 13 amino acids. V was cut by 5 bases and J by 7 bases, with 12 bases left in between. CDR1 SGHTA and CDR2 FQGNSA come from the germline V gene. DNA for the CDR3: TGTGCCAGCAGCCCCAGAGGGGGACAGCCCCAGCATTTT. Its translation: CASSPRGGQPQHF.

Only a few counts were recorded for this clone. The rearrangement links TRBV7-2 to TRBJ2-2; TRBD2 aligns across 13 bases. The germline gives CDR1 SGHTA, CDR2 FQGNSA. The CDR3 runs 15 residues. V lost 5 bases and J lost 6; bases outside the gene matches: 3. The DNA of the CDR3 is TGTGCCAGCAGCCCGGGGACTAGCGGGGCCGGGGAGCTGTTTTTT. As protein: CASSPGTSGAGELFF.

Only a few counts were recorded for this clone. At the DNA level, this CDR3 is encoded by other sequences in the same sample as well. The CDR3 loop is CASSPDRDTEAFF. The CDR3 bases are TGTGCCAGCTCACCCGACAGGGATACTGAAGCTTTCTTT. J is TRBJ1-1 and V is TRBV18; 7 bases line up with TRBD1. Germline V CDR1 and CDR2: KGHSH, LQKENI. This CDR3 contains 13 residues. Germline trimming cut 3 bases from V and 5 bases from J; bases unmatched to any gene: 3.

This clone has only a few counts. The chain couples TRBV7-2 to TRBJ2-7; D may be TRBD2 (5 bases). Germline CDR1 SGHTA, CDR2 FQGNSA. Trimming stripped 5 bases from V and 5 bases from J, with 10 bases between. CDR3 length equals 12 residues. CDR3 sequence reads: CASSPLGNEQYF. The CDR3 bases are TGTGCCAGCAGCCCCCTCGGGAACGAGCAGTACTTC.

The CDR3 DNA reads as TGTGCCACCAAACAGGGCCCCTATAATTCACCCCTCCACTTT. This gives the protein CATKQGPYNSPLHF. The V call is TRBV19, the J call TRBJ1-6; weak D call: TRBD1 (6 bases). From germline, CDR1 is LNHDA and CDR2 SQIVND (reference sequence). CDR3 length equals 14 residues. V lost 10 bases to trimming and J lost 2 bases, with 12 bases between them.

This clone was observed a few times. For the CDR3, the DNA is TGTGCCAGCAGGCAGTGGGGACCCACCAACTATGGCTACACCTTC. Translating gives CASRQWGPTNYGYTF. The chain links TRBV9 to TRBJ1-2, with D possibly TRBD1 on 5 matching bases. Trimming removed 5 bases at V and 2 bases at J, with 16 bases between. The CDR3 contains 15 residues. Germline V gene data show CDR1 as SGDLS and CDR2 as YYNGEE.

This clone was picked up a small number of times. The V and J genes are TRBV30 and TRBJ2-7; TRBD2 matches 8 bases. Germline V gene lookup returns CDR1 GTSNPN and CDR2 SVGIG (reference sequence). This CDR3 is 13 amino acids long. V lost 0 bases to trimming and J lost 7 bases; unmatched junction nucleotides: 5. For the CDR3, the DNA is TGTGCCTGGAGTGTACTTTTAGCGGGGGAGCAGTACTTC. This sequence encodes CAWSVLLAGEQYF.

A note on this clone: Distinct nucleotide sequences in the sample also encode this CDR3. The J gene is TRBJ2-2, the V gene TRBV12-5, with D uncertain. This CDR3 is built from 12 residues. Per the germline V gene, CDR1 is LGHNT and CDR2 is FRNRAP. V lost 3 bases and J lost 2, with 1 base in between. The chain's CDR3 is CASGLNTGELFF. The DNA for the CDR3 is TGTGCTAGTGGTTTAAACACCGGGGAGCTGTTTTTT.

This clone was found once. The rearrangement joins TRBV30 to TRBJ1-6; no clear D. The CDR3 length is 15 residues. With 3 bases removed from V and 7 bases from J, the gap between germline ends came to 16 bases. In germline, CDR1 is GTSNPN, CDR2 SVGIG (reference sequence). CDR3 protein: CAWRIIGLGNSPLHF. CDR3 in DNA: TGTGCCTGGAGGATTATAGGTCTAGGGAATTCACCCCTCCACTTT. The variable domain in full, with the rest retrieved from reference TRBV30 and TRBJ1-6, is SQTIHQWPATLVQPVGSPLSLECTVEGTSNPNLYWYRQAAGRGLQLLFYSVGIGQISSEVPQNLSASRPQDRQFILSSKKLLLSDSGFYLCAWRIIGLGNSPLHFGNGTRLTVT.

This rearrangement joins TRBV5-1 to TRBJ1-2; D remains unclear. This CDR3 has 13 amino acids. V was cut by 4 bases and J by 3 bases, with 10 bases left in between. Germline V gene lookup returns CDR1 SGHRS and CDR2 YFSETQ. The CDR3: CASSIDGDYGYTF. CDR3 DNA sequence: TGCGCCAGCAGCATAGACGGAGACTATGGCTACACCTTC.

The chain employs TRBV2 and TRBJ2-7, with D perhaps TRBD1 (5 bases). Germline V gives CDR1 SNHLY, CDR2 FYNNEI. This CDR3 is 15 amino acids long. V dropped 6 bases and J dropped 4 bases, with 19 bases sitting between them. As DNA, the CDR3 is TGTGCCAGCAGCCCAGGGTTTCCCTCAGGGTACGAGCAGTACTTC. This codes for CASSPGFPSGYEQYF.

The CDR3 nucleotides read TGTGCCAGCAGTTACTCGATGAGCACAGATACGCAGTATTTT. Protein sequence: CASSYSMSTDTQYF. This chain links TRBV6-5 with TRBJ2-3; D uncertain. Germline assignment: CDR1 MNHEY and CDR2 SVGAGI. V was pared by 0 bases and J by 0 bases, with 4 bases between. The CDR3 spans 14 residues.

The chain joins TRBV25-1 to TRBJ1-4; the D gene is possibly TRBD1 (6 bases). Looked up from germline, CDR1 is MGHDK and CDR2 is SYGVNS. The CDR3 is 15 residues long. Trimming took 5 bases from V and 3 from J, leaving 13 bases between them. DNA for the CDR3: TGTGCCAGCAGTCCGCAGGGGTTATCTAATGAAAAACTGTTTTTT. Translating it yields CASSPQGLSNEKLFF.

The V gene is TRBV6-1, the J gene TRBJ2-1, with D perhaps TRBD2 (5 bases). The CDR3 sequence is 14 residues long. Germline CDR1 reads MNHNS; CDR2 reads SASEGT. V was trimmed by 6 bases and J by 3 bases, leaving 12 bases between them. In DNA form, the CDR3 reads TGTGCCAGCAGCCGCGGGCTCCGCTACAATGAGCAGTTCTTC. It codes for CASSRGLRYNEQFF.

The chain carries TRBV6-5 and TRBJ2-7, with D maybe TRBD2 (6 bases). The CDR3 runs 14 residues. Germline CDR1 is MNHEY and CDR2 is SVGAGI. V was clipped by 5 bases and J by 6 bases, with 17 bases between them. The CDR3 here is CASSKGTQRSEQYF. The CDR3 nucleotides are TGTGCCAGCAGTAAGGGGACTCAGCGATCCGAGCAGTACTTC.